The rows below give T cell receptor beta chains drawn from one sample of a study of CD8+CD57+ T cells in acquired aplastic anemia. TCRdb used MiXCR to reprocess the reads, holding one entry per CDR3 protein. The data contain about half a million distinct CDR3 sequences, around 30% of them singletons. Sequencing was carried out using sorted CD4+, CD8+, or CD8+CD57+ T cells (not recorded which) from PBMCs. The receptors originated from a human donor with aplastic anemia. The CDR3 runs from the conserved cysteine through the conserved F or W. The D gene is left open where the match is weak. Where a row states a size, it is once, few, many or the class of an expanded clone; other rows omit it.

J gene,CDR3 length,D gene,V gene,clone size,CDR3 protein,CDR3 DNA
TRBJ1-4,12,-,TRBV11-3,few,CARRLTNEKLFF,TGTGCCCGCCGTCTAACTAATGAAAAACTGTTTTTT
TRBJ2-7,16,TRBD2,TRBV9,few,CASSLAGGRAAHEQYF,TGTGCCAGCAGCCTGGCCGGCGGGAGGGCCGCCCACGAGCAGTACTTC
TRBJ1-3,13,-,TRBV6-1,many,CASRVRAGNTIYF,TGTGCCAGCAGGGTCAGGGCTGGAAACACCATATATTTT
TRBJ2-1,13,-,TRBV2,-,CASSAGWGQGEFF,TGTGCCAGCAGCGCGGGGTGGGGCCAGGGGGAGTTCTTC
TRBJ1-2,13,TRBD1,TRBV12-3/TRBV12-4,-,CASTMGQVYGYTF,TGTGCCAGCACCATGGGACAGGTCTATGGCTACACCTTC
TRBJ2-7,14,-,TRBV20-1,many,CSASGGSGSDEQYF,TGCAGTGCTAGTGGTGGGAGTGGGTCAGACGAGCAGTACTTC
TRBJ2-7,12,-,TRBV2,-,CASKQQSYEQYF,TGTGCCAGCAAACAGCAGAGCTACGAGCAGTACTTC
TRBJ2-7,15,-,TRBV9,many,CASSVSGTHTYEQYF,TGTGCCAGCAGCGTAAGCGGGACACATACCTACGAGCAGTACTTC
TRBJ1-1,14,-,TRBV5-4,-,CASSLERENTEAFF,TGTGCCAGCAGCTTGGAAAGGGAGAACACTGAAGCTTTCTTT
TRBJ1-3,17,TRBD1,TRBV25-1,-,CASSPPDRGGGGNTIYF,TGTGCCAGCAGTCCACCGGACAGGGGTGGCGGTGGAAACACCATATATTTT
TRBJ1-2,13,TRBD1,TRBV6-4,once,CASSPTGEDGYTF,TGTGCCAGCAGCCCTACAGGGGAGGATGGCTACACCTTC
TRBJ1-3,14,-,TRBV19,once,CASSGPSWGNTMYF,TGTGCCAGTAGCGGACCGAGCTGGGGAAACACCATGTATTTT
TRBJ1-1,13,-,TRBV19,many,CASSIESSNEAFF,TGTGCCAGTAGTATAGAAAGCTCTAATGAAGCTTTCTTT
TRBJ2-3,17,TRBD2,TRBV4-1,-,CASTLGPGLGFLDTQYF,TGCGCCAGTACCTTAGGGCCGGGACTAGGCTTCCTAGATACGCAGTATTTT
TRBJ1-2,14,-,TRBV7-9,many,CASSSQAGMNGYTF,TGTGCCAGCAGCTCCCAGGCTGGGATGAATGGCTACACCTTC
TRBJ2-3,18,-,TRBV2,-,CASSELVPSAQGTDTQYF,TGTGCCAGCAGTGAATTGGTGCCTAGCGCCCAGGGCACAGATACGCAGTATTTT
TRBJ2-7,17,-,TRBV19,few,CASSRIFRDEESYEQYF,TGTGCCAGTAGCCGAATCTTCCGGGACGAGGAGTCCTACGAGCAGTACTTC
TRBJ1-5,16,-,TRBV5-1,-,CASSLDRALMNQPQHF,TGCGCCAGCAGCTTGGACAGGGCCTTAATGAATCAGCCCCAGCATTTT
TRBJ1-6,15,TRBD1,TRBV4-1,many,CASSQEDRDNSPLHF,TGCGCCAGCAGCCAAGAGGACAGGGACAATTCACCCCTCCACTTT
TRBJ1-2,14,TRBD1,TRBV12-3/TRBV12-4,few,CASSLGTGGFGYTF,TGTGCCAGCAGTTTAGGGACAGGGGGCTTTGGCTACACCTTC
TRBJ1-6,14,-,TRBV12-3/TRBV12-4,many,CASSLKHLSSPLHF,TGTGCCAGCAGTTTGAAACACCTTAGTTCGCCCCTCCACTTT
TRBJ2-3,16,-,TRBV4-2,-,CASSRGDEVGTDTQYF,TGTGCCAGCAGCCGCGGGGATGAGGTCGGAACAGATACGCAGTATTTT
TRBJ2-7,15,-,TRBV3-1,-,CASSQSASRPYEQYF,TGTGCCAGCAGCCAGTCGGCTAGCAGACCCTACGAGCAGTACTTC
TRBJ1-2,13,TRBD1,TRBV10-1,many,CASSRTGEYGYTF,TGCGCCAGCAGCCGGACAGGGGAGTATGGCTACACCTTC
TRBJ2-7,15,TRBD2,TRBV2,few,CASMKGGTRAYEQYF,TGTGCCAGCATGAAAGGTGGGACTAGGGCCTACGAGCAGTACTTC
TRBJ2-7,16,-,TRBV7-8,many,CASSLARTGRAYEQYF,TGTGCCAGCAGCTTAGCCAGGACAGGGAGGGCCTACGAGCAGTACTTC
TRBJ2-5,16,TRBD2,TRBV24-1,-,CATSDLRRGVGETQYF,TGTGCCACCAGTGATTTGCGGCGGGGGGTTGGGGAGACCCAGTACTTC
TRBJ2-3,15,TRBD1,TRBV5-4,-,CASSLPGQGTDTQYF,TGTGCCAGCAGCTTGCCAGGACAGGGCACAGATACGCAGTATTTT
TRBJ1-2,14,TRBD1,TRBV24-1,-,CATSETGTGDGYTF,TGTGCCACCAGTGAAACCGGGACAGGGGATGGCTACACCTTC
TRBJ1-2,13,-,TRBV6-1,-,CASSPSRGGRYTF,TGTGCCAGCAGCCCCTCCCGGGGGGGAAGATACACCTTC
TRBJ2-7,14,-,TRBV5-1,-,CASSWTVGSYEQYF,TGCGCCAGCAGCTGGACGGTAGGCTCCTACGAGCAGTACTTC
TRBJ2-1,14,TRBD2,TRBV5-1,-,CASNIGGVNNEQFF,TGCGCCAGCAACATTGGGGGGGTAAACAATGAGCAGTTCTTC
TRBJ1-5,14,TRBD1,TRBV24-1,-,CATSRQGGSQPQHF,TGTGCCACCAGCCGACAGGGAGGGTCTCAGCCCCAGCATTTT
TRBJ2-7,14,TRBD2,TRBV15,-,CATSRTSGRHEQYF,TGTGCCACCAGCAGGACTAGCGGGAGGCACGAGCAGTACTTC
TRBJ1-2,11,-,TRBV7-2,-,CASSFWDSYTF,TGTGCCAGCAGCTTCTGGGACAGCTACACCTTC
TRBJ1-1,14,-,TRBV20-1,few,CSARVQGRNTEAFF,TGCAGTGCTAGAGTTCAGGGAAGAAACACTGAAGCTTTCTTT
TRBJ2-1,16,-,TRBV4-2,once,CASSRVDGLGLNEQFF,TGTGCCAGCAGCCGTGTGGACGGTCTAGGACTCAATGAGCAGTTCTTC
TRBJ2-2,12,-,TRBV6-2/TRBV6-3,-,CASSPFIGELFF,TGTGCCAGCAGTCCCTTCATCGGGGAGCTGTTTTTT
TRBJ2-1,15,-,TRBV2,few,CASSESLVSYNEQFF,TGTGCCAGCAGTGAAAGTCTAGTCTCCTACAATGAGCAGTTCTTT
TRBJ1-2,14,TRBD1,TRBV6-1,many,CASSGGTVPYGYTF,TGTGCCAGCAGTGGAGGGACAGTTCCATATGGCTACACCTTC
TRBJ1-4,15,TRBD1,TRBV7-9,few,CASSLWGQLNEKLFF,TGTGCCAGCAGCTTATGGGGACAGCTTAATGAAAAACTGTTTTTT
TRBJ1-1,13,-,TRBV7-9,-,CASSFYANTEAFF,TGTGCCAGCAGCTTTTATGCAAACACTGAAGCTTTCTTT
TRBJ2-7,14,TRBD1,TRBV20-1,few,CSARRGGLNYEQYF,TGCAGTGCTAGAAGAGGGGGCCTAAACTACGAGCAGTACTTC
TRBJ2-7,14,-,TRBV7-8,-,CASSFSGPRNEQYF,TGTGCCAGCAGCTTCTCAGGACCCCGGAACGAGCAGTACTTC
TRBJ2-1,13,-,TRBV5-5,few,CASSLGVGVEQFF,TGTGCCAGCAGCTTGGGGGTAGGGGTTGAGCAGTTCTTC
TRBJ1-2,15,TRBD1,TRBV6-1,few,CASKGQLPMAYGYTF,TGTGCCAGCAAGGGACAGCTACCCATGGCCTATGGCTACACCTTC
TRBJ1-5,17,TRBD1,TRBV28,few,CASSTTGTGVSNQPQHF,TGTGCCAGCAGTACAACCGGGACAGGGGTTAGCAATCAGCCCCAGCATTTT
TRBJ1-5,16,TRBD1,TRBV19,few,CASSTGQGVEGQPQHF,TGTGCCAGTAGTACCGGACAGGGTGTTGAGGGCCAGCCCCAGCATTTT
TRBJ2-3,14,-,TRBV19,many,CATRLASSTDTQYF,TGTGCCACCCGATTAGCGTCTAGCACAGATACGCAGTATTTT
TRBJ1-2,13,-,TRBV7-9,many,CASSLAGSSGYTF,TGTGCCAGCAGCTTAGCAGGTTCCTCTGGCTACACCTTC
TRBJ1-3,15,-,TRBV6-2/TRBV6-3,once,CASSYWGTIENTIYF,TGTGCCAGCAGTTACTGGGGTACGATCGAAAACACCATATATTTT
TRBJ2-3,11,-,TRBV10-1,once,CAGSEADTQYF,TGCGCCGGCAGTGAGGCGGATACGCAGTATTTT
TRBJ1-6,13,-,TRBV7-3,many,CASSLQPASPLHF,TGTGCCAGCAGCTTACAACCGGCCTCACCCCTCCACTTT
TRBJ1-2,16,TRBD1,TRBV3-1,-,CASSQGDRGRFDGYTF,TGTGCCAGCAGCCAAGGAGACAGGGGGCGCTTCGATGGCTACACCTTC
TRBJ1-2,13,TRBD1,TRBV20-1,many,CSARAAGGYGYTF,TGCAGTGCCAGAGCTGCAGGGGGCTATGGCTACACCTTC
TRBJ2-4,16,-,TRBV10-3,few,CAIGGIAVDGKNIQHF,TGTGCCATCGGGGGCATAGCGGTGGATGGCAAAAACATTCAGCACTTC